These 31 T cell receptor beta chains came from one sample sequenced in a study of neurological immune-mediated disorders. TCRdb re-derived calls from the 5' RACE reads in MiXCR, one entry per CDR3 protein. The repertoire has approximately 15,000 distinct CDR3 sequences, less than 25% of them found once; the top ten carry 20% to 25%. The sample consisted of PBMCs. These receptor sequences come from a man between 50 and 59 years old in good health.

This clonotype came up once. As DNA, the CDR3 is TGTGCCAGTAGTAGGCTAGCGGGAGGTTCCGGGGAGCTGTTTTTT. It encodes CASSRLAGGSGELFF. The rearrangement uses TRBV19 and TRBJ2-2; 11 bases align to TRBD2. Germline V CDR1 and CDR2: LNHDA, SQIVND (reference sequence). This CDR3 contains 15 residues. J was trimmed by 6 bases and V by 4 bases; bases with no gene match: 4.

This clonotype came up many times. This rearrangement joins TRBV28 to TRBJ2-1; D call uncertain. The V end was cut by 3 bases, the J end by 4 bases, with 7 bases between. Germline V CDR1 and CDR2: MDHEN, SYDVKM. The CDR3 has 13 residues. The CDR3 DNA follows: TGTGCCAGCAGTTTGTCCGAGTACAATGAGCAGTTCTTC. Encoded protein: CASSLSEYNEQFF.

V usage is TRBV11-2 and J usage is TRBJ2-5, with D perhaps assigned TRBD1 or TRBD2 (6 bases each). The V end was cut by 5 bases, the J end by 4 bases, with 14 bases between. Germline assignment: CDR1 SGHAT and CDR2 FQNNGV. The CDR3 consists of 14 residues. CDR3 region: CASSPPGARETQYF. DNA of the CDR3: TGTGCCAGCAGCCCCCCGGGGGCGCGAGAGACCCAGTACTTC.

The chain uses TRBV5-1 and TRBJ2-7; 10 nucleotides align to TRBD2. This CDR3 contains 13 residues. Germline V lookup: CDR1 SGHRS, CDR2 YFSETQ. Unmatched junction bases numbered 3, after V lost 5 bases and J lost 4 bases. The CDR3 DNA reads TGCGCCAGCAGTCGGACTAGCGGTTACGAGCAGTACTTC. It codes for CASSRTSGYEQYF.

V is TRBV6-6 and J is TRBJ2-7, with D possibly TRBD1 on 6 matching bases. V lost 7 bases, J lost 5 bases, and 21 bases lay in between. CDR3 size: 15 residues. Looked up from germline, CDR1 is MNHNY and CDR2 is SVGAGI (reference sequence). CDR3 amino acids: CASTHSLPGQNEQYF. CDR3 bases: TGTGCCAGCACCCACTCGTTACCGGGACAAAACGAGCAGTACTTC.

Relative to its sample, this clonotype is medium-sized (0.01 to 0.1%). The chain joins TRBV7-2 to TRBJ2-5; D is ambiguous. The germline gives CDR1 SGHTA, CDR2 FQGNSA. V lost 6 bases to trimming and J lost 4 bases, with 15 bases between them. The CDR3 loop spans 14 amino acids. In DNA, the CDR3 is TGTGCCAGCAGGGCCTCGGTGGGTGCAGAGACCCAGTACTTC. The encoded protein is CASRASVGAETQYF. The variable domain in full, completed from reference TRBV7-2 and TRBJ2-5, reads GAGVSQSPSNKVTEKGKDVELRCDPISGHTALYWYRQSLGQGLEFLIYFQGNSAPDKSGLPSDRFSAERTGGSVSTLTIQRTQQEDSAVYLCASRASVGAETQYFGPGTRLLVL.

This clonotype is deemed medium-sized (0.01 to 0.1%). The chain links TRBV10-3 to TRBJ2-7; D may correspond to TRBD1 or TRBD2 (10 bases each). V lost 2 bases and J 7 bases, leaving 27 bases between the germline ends. The germline CDR1 and CDR2 sequences are ENHRY and SYGVKD. The CDR3 consists of 18 residues. The CDR3 spells CAISEDRGLSSGSGEQYF. The CDR3 DNA follows: TGTGCCATCAGTGAGGACAGGGGGCTGTCTAGCGGGAGTGGGGAGCAGTACTTC.

This clonotype came up many times. The V call is TRBV7-2, the J call TRBJ2-1; 10 bases are a match to TRBD1. Germline lookup yields CDR1 SGHTA and CDR2 FQGNSA. With 5 bases clipped from V and 9 bases from J, the junction kept 10 bases outside the gene matches. The CDR3 is 15 residues long. The CDR3 is CASSPDRGLYGEQFF. The CDR3 nucleotides are TGTGCCAGCAGCCCAGACAGGGGGCTTTACGGTGAGCAGTTCTTC.

In this sample, this clonotype turned up many times. A much larger clone lies one base from this, so it may be a read error. The rearrangement uses TRBV7-3 and TRBJ2-2; 7 bases map to TRBD2. The length of the CDR3 is 14 residues. Per germline, CDR1 SGHTA and CDR2 FQGTGA. CDR3 sequence: CVSSPGGSTGELFF. DNA of the CDR3: TGTGTCAGCAGCCCCGGGGGGAGCACCGGGGAGCTGTTTTTT.

This chain links TRBV24-1 with TRBJ2-6; D might be TRBD1 (7 bases). The CDR3 covers 18 residues. Trimming shortened V by 5 bases and J by 2 bases, and 18 bases separated the two germline ends. Germline V gene data show CDR1 as KGHDR and CDR2 as SFDVKD. This CDR3 reads CATSGGWRDSTGANVLTF. The CDR3 coding sequence is TGTGCCACCAGTGGTGGGTGGAGGGACAGTACTGGGGCCAACGTCCTGACTTTC.

This clonotype has at least ten counts. The chain couples TRBV4-1 to TRBJ1-5; 9 positions agree with TRBD1. The CDR3 has 17 amino acids. Trimming took 1 base from V and 8 from J; bases not matched to a gene: 12. The germline gives CDR1 MGHRA, CDR2 YSYEKL. The CDR3 sequence is CASSQGSGRDRAEPQHF. The CDR3, as DNA: TGCGCCAGCAGCCAAGGTTCAGGCCGGGACAGGGCTGAGCCCCAGCATTTT.

This clonotype was found many times. The chain joins TRBV20-1 to TRBJ1-3; D not certain. Germline assignment: CDR1 DFQATT and CDR2 SNEGSKA (reference sequence). The CDR3 covers 15 residues. The V and J ends lost 0 bases and 0 bases respectively, with 9 bases between them. CDR3 region: CSARDWTNSGNTIYF. CDR3 sequence (DNA): TGCAGTGCTAGAGATTGGACGAACTCTGGAAACACCATATATTTT.

This clonotype was recorded at least ten times. The rearrangement uses TRBV7-2 and TRBJ2-7; D remains ambiguous. The germline V gene has CDR1 SGHTA and CDR2 FQGNSA. V was shortened by 4 bases and J by 0 bases, with 13 bases between the two germline ends. The CDR3 is 15 amino acids. CDR3 protein: CASSSILGNSYEQYF. CDR3 nucleotide sequence: TGTGCCAGCAGCTCTATTCTAGGAAACTCCTACGAGCAGTACTTC.

By share, this clonotype ranks as medium-sized (0.01 to 0.1%). V is TRBV4-1 and J is TRBJ2-3; weak D call: TRBD2 (6 bases). The CDR3 is 13 residues long. Germline V CDR1 and CDR2: MGHRA, YSYEKL. V lost 3 bases and J 8 bases, leaving 12 bases between the germline ends. The CDR3 sequence: CASSQGTPGTQYF. In DNA form, the CDR3 reads TGCGCCAGCAGCCAGGGGACTCCGGGTACGCAGTATTTT.

This clonotype was detected many times. The CDR3 nucleotides read TGCAGCGTTGGTTCGAACACCGGGGAGCTGTTTTTT. The encoded protein is CSVGSNTGELFF. The chain couples TRBV29-1 to TRBJ2-2; D gene uncertain. The CDR3 totals 12 residues. V dropped 4 bases and J dropped 0 bases, with 3 bases sitting between them. The germline V gene encodes CDR1 SQVTM and CDR2 ANQGSEA.

This clonotype occurred many times. This CDR3 reads CASSLVPVSTDTQYF. The CDR3 DNA is TGTGCCAGCAGCTTAGTACCAGTAAGCACAGATACGCAGTATTTT. The V and J genes are TRBV7-6 and TRBJ2-3, with no clear D. The V end was cut by 1 base, the J end by 0 bases, with 8 bases between. The CDR3 runs to 15 residues. Per germline, CDR1 SGHVS and CDR2 FNYEAQ.

This chain links TRBV5-1 with TRBJ2-1; 9 bases are shared with TRBD2. The J segment lost 7 bases and the V segment lost 4 bases, leaving 6 bases of the junction unmatched. CDR1 and CDR2 from the germline V gene are SGHRS and YFSETQ. The CDR3 loop spans 14 amino acids. CDR3 DNA sequence: TGCGCCAGCAGCCCCGGGACTAGCCGAAATGAGCAGTTCTTC. Translating it yields CASSPGTSRNEQFF.

The chain joins TRBV19 to TRBJ2-7; a weak D match, TRBD1 (5 bases). Between the trimmed V and J ends, which lost 5 bases and 0 bases, there was a span of 11 bases. Germline assignment: CDR1 LNHDA and CDR2 SQIVND (reference sequence). The CDR3 has 14 amino acids. The CDR3 DNA is TGTGCCAGTAGTCCCAGGGTTACCTCCTACGAGCAGTACTTC. Encoded protein: CASSPRVTSYEQYF.

This clonotype was picked up many times. This rearrangement joins TRBV20-1 to TRBJ2-1; 14 positions match TRBD2. The CDR3 length is 15 residues. The trim removed 1 base at V and 10 bases at J, leaving 6 bases unmatched. CDR1 DFQATT and CDR2 SNEGSKA come from the germline V gene (reference sequence). CDR3 residues: CSARVGTSGSREQFF. The CDR3, as DNA: TGCAGTGCTAGAGTAGGGACTAGCGGGAGTCGCGAGCAGTTCTTC.

This clonotype occurred many times. The V call is TRBV4-1, the J call TRBJ2-7, with 10 bases identical to TRBD2. The ends lost 3 bases at V and 2 bases at J; junction bases unmatched: 4. Germline-derived CDR1 and CDR2 are MGHRA and YSYEKL. The CDR3 is 15 residues long. The CDR3 loop is CASSQETSGPYEQYF. Here the CDR3 DNA reads TGCGCCAGCAGCCAGGAGACTAGCGGGCCCTACGAGCAGTACTTC.

This clonotype was seen at least ten times. The V gene is TRBV18, the J gene TRBJ2-7; D is unresolved. The germline gives CDR1 KGHSH, CDR2 LQKENI. The CDR3 is 14 residues long. V lost 4 bases to trimming and J lost 2 bases, with 12 bases between them. The CDR3 region is CASSLSGITYEQYF. DNA for the CDR3: TGTGCCAGCTCACTATCAGGAATTACCTACGAGCAGTACTTC.

The V and J genes are TRBV7-2 and TRBJ2-3; D not certain. The germline CDR1 and CDR2 sequences are SGHTA and FQGNSA. CDR3 length: 13 amino acids. Trimming removed 2 bases from V and 0 bases from J, with 3 bases in between. The CDR3 DNA is TGTGCCAGCAGCTTACCGAGCACAGATACGCAGTATTTT. Encoded protein: CASSLPSTDTQYF.

At least ten counts were recorded for this clonotype. The chain couples TRBV7-2 to TRBJ1-1; the D is unclear. V lost 1 base to trimming and J lost 0 bases, with 9 bases between them. CDR1 SGHTA and CDR2 FQGNSA come from the germline V gene. The CDR3 runs to 15 residues. The CDR3 is CASSLVSGLNTEAFF. Here the CDR3 DNA reads TGTGCCAGCAGCTTAGTATCCGGCCTGAACACTGAAGCTTTCTTT.

This clonotype was detected only a few times. V usage is TRBV25-1 and J usage is TRBJ1-2; tentatively, D is TRBD1 (6 bases). The length of the CDR3 is 12 residues. Trimming removed 4 bases at V and 8 bases at J, with 11 bases between. CDR1 and CDR2 (germline): MGHDK, SYGVNS. CDR3 DNA sequence: TGTGCCAGCAGTGGAGCAGGGGAAGGCTACACCTTC. Translating gives CASSGAGEGYTF.

This clonotype was observed at least ten times. The chain has TRBV12-3 or TRBV12-4 and TRBJ2-1; 8 bases are shared with TRBD2. This CDR3 spans 15 amino acids. V dropped 3 bases and J dropped 5; count of bases not matched to a gene: 6. CDR3 in amino acids: CASSFLAGGHNEQFF. DNA for the CDR3: TGTGCCAGCAGTTTTTTGGCGGGAGGCCACAATGAGCAGTTCTTC.

This clonotype ranks as medium-sized. This rearrangement joins TRBV5-1 to TRBJ2-7; 8 nucleotides line up with TRBD1. The germline V gene has CDR1 SGHRS and CDR2 YFSETQ. V gave up 3 bases and J gave up 7 bases; unmatched junction bases: 9. The CDR3 totals 14 residues. The CDR3 DNA reads as TGCGCCAGCAGCTGGGGGACAGGTTTTGAGGAGCAGTACTTC. Encoded protein: CASSWGTGFEEQYF. Full variable domain (missing parts from reference TRBV5-1 and TRBJ2-7): KAGVTQTPRYLIKTRGQQVTLSCSPISGHRSVSWYQQTPGQGLQFLFEYFSETQRNKGNFPGRFSGRQFSNSRSEMNVSTLELGDSALYLCASSWGTGFEEQYFGPGTRLTVT.

This clonotype was seen at least ten times. The chain is built from TRBV7-2 and TRBJ1-5; D call uncertain. Germline V gene data show CDR1 as SGHTA and CDR2 as FQGNSA. V lost 5 bases and J lost 5, with 13 bases in between. This CDR3 region has 14 residues. Written as DNA, the CDR3 is TGTGCCAGCAGCCTTCGAACGATTGATCAGCCCCAGCATTTT. Residues: CASSLRTIDQPQHF.

This clonotype has ten or more counts. The chain links TRBV20-1 to TRBJ2-7; TRBD1 matches 10 bases. Germline V gives CDR1 DFQATT, CDR2 SNEGSKA (reference sequence). The CDR3 covers 15 residues. With V trimmed by 5 bases and J by 2 bases, 9 bases remained unmatched. DNA of the CDR3: TGCAGTGCTCCTCCGGGACAGGGGATCGCCTACGAGCAGTACTTC. Translated: CSAPPGQGIAYEQYF.

This clonotype rates as medium-sized. The chain combines TRBV20-1 with TRBJ2-1; possibly TRBD2 for D (6 bases). Germline V gene sequence: CDR1 DFQATT, CDR2 SNEGSKA (reference sequence). V gave up 3 bases and J gave up 7 bases, with 13 bases separating them. This CDR3 contains 13 residues. CDR3 in amino acids: CSASTGTANEQFF. The DNA of the CDR3 is TGCAGTGCTAGCACCGGGACTGCGAATGAGCAGTTCTTC.

For this clonotype: The junction departs from the called germline gene at one end, perhaps through a read error. The gene calls are TRBV20-1 and TRBJ2-2; TRBD2 matches at 9 bases. The CDR3 is made up of 14 amino acids. In germline, CDR1 is DFQATT, CDR2 SNEGSKA (reference sequence). CDR3 nucleotide sequence: TGCAGTGCTATTAGGACTAGCGACACTGGGGAGCTGTTTTTT. It is translated as CSAIRTSDTGELFF.

V is TRBV10-3 and J is TRBJ2-1; unclear D gene. Germline V CDR1 and CDR2: ENHRY, SYGVKD. Trimming cost V 10 bases and J 5 bases, with 18 bases left between them. The CDR3 loop spans 14 amino acids. The CDR3 sequence is CATQRVQLDNEQFF. The CDR3 bases are TGTGCCACTCAACGGGTTCAGCTAGACAATGAGCAGTTCTTC.